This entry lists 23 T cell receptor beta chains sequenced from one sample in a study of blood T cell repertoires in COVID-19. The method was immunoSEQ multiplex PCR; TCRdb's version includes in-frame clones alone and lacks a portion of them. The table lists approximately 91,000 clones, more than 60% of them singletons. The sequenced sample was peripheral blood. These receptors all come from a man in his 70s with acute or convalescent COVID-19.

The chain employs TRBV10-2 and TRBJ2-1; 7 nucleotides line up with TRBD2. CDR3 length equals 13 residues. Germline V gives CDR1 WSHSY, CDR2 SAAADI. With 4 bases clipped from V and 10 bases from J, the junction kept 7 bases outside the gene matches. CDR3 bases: TGCGCCAGCAGTGGCGGACTAGATCGGGAGCAGTTCTTC. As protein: CASSGGLDREQFF.

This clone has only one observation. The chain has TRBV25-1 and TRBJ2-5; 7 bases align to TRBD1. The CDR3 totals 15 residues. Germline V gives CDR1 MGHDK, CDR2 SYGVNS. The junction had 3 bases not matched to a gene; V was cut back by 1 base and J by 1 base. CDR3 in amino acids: CASSEFGTAQETQYF. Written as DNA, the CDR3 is TGTGCCAGCAGTGAATTTGGGACAGCCCAAGAGACCCAGTACTTC.

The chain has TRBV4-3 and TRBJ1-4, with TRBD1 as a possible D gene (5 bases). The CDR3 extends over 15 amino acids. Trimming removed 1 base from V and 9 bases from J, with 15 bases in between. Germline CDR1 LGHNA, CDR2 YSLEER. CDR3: CASSQGYGGEKKLFF. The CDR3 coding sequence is TGCGCCAGCAGCCAAGGGTACGGGGGTGAGAAAAAACTGTTTTTT.

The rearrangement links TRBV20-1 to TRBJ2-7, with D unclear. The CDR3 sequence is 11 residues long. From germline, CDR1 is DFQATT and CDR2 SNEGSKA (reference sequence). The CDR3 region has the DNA TGCAGAGCCAAGAGCTCCTACGAGCAGTACTTC. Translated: CRAKSSYEQYF.

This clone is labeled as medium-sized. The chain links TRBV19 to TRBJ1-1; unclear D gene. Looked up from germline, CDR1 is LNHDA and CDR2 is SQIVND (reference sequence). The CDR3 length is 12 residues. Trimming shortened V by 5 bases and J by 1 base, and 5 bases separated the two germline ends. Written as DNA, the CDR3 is TGTGCCAGTAGTCTCTGGAACACTGAAGCTTTCTTT. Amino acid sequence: CASSLWNTEAFF.

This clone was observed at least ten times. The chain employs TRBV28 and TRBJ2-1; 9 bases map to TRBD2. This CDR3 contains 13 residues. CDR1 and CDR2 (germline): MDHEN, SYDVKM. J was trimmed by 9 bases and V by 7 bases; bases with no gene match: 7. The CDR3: CASMRGRATEQFF. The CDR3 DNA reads TGTGCCAGCATGCGCGGGAGGGCCACTGAGCAGTTCTTC.

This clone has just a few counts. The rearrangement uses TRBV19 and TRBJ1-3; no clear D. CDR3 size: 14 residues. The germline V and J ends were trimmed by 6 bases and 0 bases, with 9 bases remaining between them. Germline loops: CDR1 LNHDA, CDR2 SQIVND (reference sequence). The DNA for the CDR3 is TGTGCCAGTAGAATCGCTATCTCTGGAAACACCATATATTTT. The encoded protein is CASRIAISGNTIYF.

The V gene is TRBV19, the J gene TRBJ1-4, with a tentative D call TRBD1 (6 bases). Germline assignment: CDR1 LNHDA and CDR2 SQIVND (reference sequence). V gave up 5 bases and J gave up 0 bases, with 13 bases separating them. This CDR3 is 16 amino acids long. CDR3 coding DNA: TGTGCCAGTAGTCCCAGGGGAACCGCAACTAATGAAAAACTGTTTTTT. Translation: CASSPRGTATNEKLFF.

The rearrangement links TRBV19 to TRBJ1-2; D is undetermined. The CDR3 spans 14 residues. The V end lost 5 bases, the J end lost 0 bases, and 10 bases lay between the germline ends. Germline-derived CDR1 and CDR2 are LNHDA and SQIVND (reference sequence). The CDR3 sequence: CASSPTRTNYGYTF. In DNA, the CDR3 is TGTGCCAGTAGTCCCACGCGGACTAACTATGGCTACACCTTC.

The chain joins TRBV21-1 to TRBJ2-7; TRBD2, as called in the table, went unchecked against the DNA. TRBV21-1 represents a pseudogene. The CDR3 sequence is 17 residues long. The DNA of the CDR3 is TGTGCCAGCAGCAAAAAAGGGGCGGGAGCTAGGAATTACGAGCAGTACTTC. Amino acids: CASSKKGAGARNYEQYF.

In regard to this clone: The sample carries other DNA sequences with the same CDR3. DNA of the CDR3: TGTGCCAGCAGCCAAGTCAGGGACACTGAAGCTTTCTTT. Its translation: CASSQVRDTEAFF. V gene TRBV14 combines with J gene TRBJ1-1, with D maybe TRBD1 (5 bases). The length of the CDR3 is 13 residues. In germline, CDR1 is SGHDN, CDR2 FVKESK. The V end was cut by 1 base, the J end by 3 bases, with 6 bases between.

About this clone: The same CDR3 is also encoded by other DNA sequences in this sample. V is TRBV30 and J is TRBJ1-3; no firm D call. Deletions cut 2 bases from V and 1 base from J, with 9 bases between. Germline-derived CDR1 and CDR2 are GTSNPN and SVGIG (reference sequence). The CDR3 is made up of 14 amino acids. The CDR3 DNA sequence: TGTGCCTGGAGTCAGACGGGGTCTGGAAACACCATATATTTT. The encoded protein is CAWSQTGSGNTIYF. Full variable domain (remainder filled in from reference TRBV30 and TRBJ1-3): SQTIHQWPATLVQPVGSPLSLECTVEGTSNPNLYWYRQAAGRGLQLLFYSVGIGQISSEVPQNLSASRPQDRQFILSSKKLLLSDSGFYLCAWSQTGSGNTIYFGEGSWLTVV.

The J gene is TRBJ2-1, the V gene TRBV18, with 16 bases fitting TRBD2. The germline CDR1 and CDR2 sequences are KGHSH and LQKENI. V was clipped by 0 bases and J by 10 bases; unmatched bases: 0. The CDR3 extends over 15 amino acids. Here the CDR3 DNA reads TGTGCCAGCTCACCACCGGGACTAGCGGGAGGGGAGCAGTTCTTC. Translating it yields CASSPPGLAGGEQFF.

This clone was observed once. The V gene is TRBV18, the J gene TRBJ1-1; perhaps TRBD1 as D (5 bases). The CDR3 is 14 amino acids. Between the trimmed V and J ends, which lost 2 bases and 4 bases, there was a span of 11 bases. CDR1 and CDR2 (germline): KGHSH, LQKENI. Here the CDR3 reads CASSPWGGGTEAFF. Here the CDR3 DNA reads TGTGCCAGCTCACCATGGGGCGGGGGCACTGAAGCTTTCTTT.

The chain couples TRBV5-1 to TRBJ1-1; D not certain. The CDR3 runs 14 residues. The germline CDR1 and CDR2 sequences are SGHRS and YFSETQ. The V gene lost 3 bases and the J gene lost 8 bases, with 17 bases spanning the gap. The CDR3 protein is CASSYSPAPGEAFF. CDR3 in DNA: TGCGCCAGCAGCTACTCTCCGGCCCCCGGGGAAGCTTTCTTT.

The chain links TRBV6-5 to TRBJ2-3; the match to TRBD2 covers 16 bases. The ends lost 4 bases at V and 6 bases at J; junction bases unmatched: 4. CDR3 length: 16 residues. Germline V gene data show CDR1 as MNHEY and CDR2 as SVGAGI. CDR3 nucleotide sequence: TGTGCCAGCAGTTCCGGGACTAGCGGGAGGGTGGATACGCAGTATTTT. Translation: CASSSGTSGRVDTQYF.

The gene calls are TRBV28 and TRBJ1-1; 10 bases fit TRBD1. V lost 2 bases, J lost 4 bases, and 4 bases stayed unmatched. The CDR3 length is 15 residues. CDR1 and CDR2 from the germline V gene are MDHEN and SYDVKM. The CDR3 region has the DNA TGTGCCAGCAGTTTAGTGGGGACAGGGGCCACTGAAGCTTTCTTT. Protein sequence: CASSLVGTGATEAFF.

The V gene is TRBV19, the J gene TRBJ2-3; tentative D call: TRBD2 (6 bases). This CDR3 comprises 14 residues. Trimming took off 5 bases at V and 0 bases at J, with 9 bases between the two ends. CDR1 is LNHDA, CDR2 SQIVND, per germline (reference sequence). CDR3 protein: CASSWRGSTDTQYF. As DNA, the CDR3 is TGTGCCAGTAGTTGGAGGGGCAGCACAGATACGCAGTATTTT. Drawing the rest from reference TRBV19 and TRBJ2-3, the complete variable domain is DGGITQSPKYLFRKEGQNVTLSCEQNLNHDAMYWYRQDPGQGLRLIYYSQIVNDFQKGDIAEGYSVSREKKESFPLTVTSAQKNPTAFYLCASSWRGSTDTQYFGPGTRLTVL.

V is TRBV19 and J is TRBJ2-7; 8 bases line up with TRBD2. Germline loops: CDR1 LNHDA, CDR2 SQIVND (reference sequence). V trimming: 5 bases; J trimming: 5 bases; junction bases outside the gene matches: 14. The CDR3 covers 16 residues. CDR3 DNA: TGTGCCAGTAGTCACTACTTGAGCGGGAGTAGAGACGAGCAGTACTTC. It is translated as CASSHYLSGSRDEQYF.

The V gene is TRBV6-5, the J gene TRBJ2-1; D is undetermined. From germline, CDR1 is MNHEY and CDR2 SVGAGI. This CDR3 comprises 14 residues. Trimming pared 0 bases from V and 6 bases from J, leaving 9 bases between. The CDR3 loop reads CASSYSPSRNEQFF. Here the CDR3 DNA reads TGTGCCAGCAGTTACTCCCCCTCCCGCAATGAGCAGTTCTTC.

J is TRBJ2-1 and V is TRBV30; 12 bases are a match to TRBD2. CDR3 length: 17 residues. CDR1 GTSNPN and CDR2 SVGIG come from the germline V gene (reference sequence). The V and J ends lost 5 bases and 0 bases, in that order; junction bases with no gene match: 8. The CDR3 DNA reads TGTGCCTGGCGAACCGGGACTAGCGGGTCCTCCTACAATGAGCAGTTCTTC. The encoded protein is CAWRTGTSGSSYNEQFF.

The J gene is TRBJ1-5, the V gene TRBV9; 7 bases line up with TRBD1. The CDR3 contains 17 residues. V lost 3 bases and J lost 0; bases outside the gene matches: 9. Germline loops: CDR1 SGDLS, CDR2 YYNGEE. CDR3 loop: CASSGGQDIYSNQPQHF. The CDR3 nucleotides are TGTGCCAGCAGCGGCGGACAGGACATCTATAGCAATCAGCCCCAGCATTTT.

CDR3 sequence reads: CASSSGFTDTQYF. CDR3 coding DNA: TGTGCCAGCAGTTCGGGGTTCACAGATACGCAGTATTTT. This chain connects TRBV12-3 or TRBV12-4 to TRBJ2-3, with TRBD2 as a possible D gene (5 bases). This CDR3 is built from 13 residues. Trimming took off 4 bases at V and 2 bases at J, with 7 bases between the two ends.